The 8 T cell receptor beta chains reported below all come from one sample, sequenced in a study of blood T cell repertoires in COVID-19. TCRdb keeps only in-frame clones here, not all; method: immunoSEQ multiplex PCR. Among roughly 250,000 clones, 82% were seen once, and the ten largest hold 4.5% to 5%. The sample taken for sequencing was peripheral blood. The receptor source for this set is a woman older than 75 with active or convalescent COVID-19.

This clone showed up just once. This chain uses TRBV19 with TRBJ1-5, with D unclear. Germline CDR1 reads LNHDA; CDR2 reads SQIVND (reference sequence). V lost 3 bases and J lost 0, with 21 bases in between. This CDR3 spans 19 amino acids. CDR3 amino acids: CASSIDRRRANYSNQPQHF. CDR3 bases: TGTGCCAGTAGTATTGATCGCCGGCGGGCAAATTATAGCAATCAGCCCCAGCATTTT.

This clone was found once. V usage is TRBV5-1 and J usage is TRBJ2-1; 7 nucleotides agree with TRBD1. This CDR3 is built from 13 residues. Unmatched junction bases numbered 3, after V lost 4 bases and J lost 5 bases. CDR1 SGHRS and CDR2 YFSETQ come from the germline V gene. The CDR3 DNA reads as TGCGCCAGCAGCGTGGGACAGAACAATGAGCAGTTCTTC. It codes for CASSVGQNNEQFF.

The J gene is TRBJ1-6, the V gene TRBV11-1; tentative D call: TRBD1 (6 bases). Trimming took off 6 bases at V and 7 bases at J, with 13 bases between the two ends. The CDR3 sequence is 14 residues long. Germline-derived CDR1 and CDR2 are SGHAT and FQDESV (reference sequence). The CDR3 sequence: CASSALTGNSPLHF. DNA of the CDR3: TGTGCCAGCAGTGCCCTTACAGGGAATTCACCCCTCCACTTT.

The CDR3 DNA follows: TGTGCCAGCAGCAGAGGGGGAACTAGCACAGATACGCAGTATTTT. Protein product: CASSRGGTSTDTQYF. The chain combines TRBV21-1 with TRBJ2-3; TRBD1 is taken as the D call from the table, unchecked against the DNA. TRBV21-1 is shown as a pseudogene. The CDR3 totals 15 residues.

V usage is TRBV19 and J usage is TRBJ1-2, with 10 bases aligning to TRBD1. The CDR3 is 15 residues long. J was trimmed by 4 bases and V by 3 bases; bases with no gene match: 5. CDR1 is LNHDA, CDR2 SQIVND, per germline (reference sequence). CDR3 loop: CASSITGQGTYGYTF. The CDR3 DNA sequence: TGTGCCAGTAGTATCACGGGACAGGGGACCTATGGCTACACCTTC.

The chain carries TRBV6-5 and TRBJ2-5; 10 bases are a match to TRBD1. The CDR3 contains 13 residues. Germline V gene data show CDR1 as MNHEY and CDR2 as SVGAGI. With V trimmed by 6 bases and J by 4 bases, 2 bases remained unmatched. CDR3 amino acids: CASRGQGRETQYF. As DNA, the CDR3 is TGTGCCAGCAGGGGACAGGGGAGAGAGACCCAGTACTTC.

The J gene is TRBJ1-6, the V gene TRBV3-1 (or the pseudogene TRBV3-2), with D maybe TRBD1 (6 bases). V was cut by 7 bases and J by 10 bases, with 11 bases left in between. Germline V gene lookup returns CDR1 LGHDT and CDR2 YNNKEL (reference sequence). The CDR3 runs to 12 residues. Written as DNA, the CDR3 is TGTGCCAGCACAGCAGGGACATCACCCCTCCACTTT. This encodes CASTAGTSPLHF.

The chain combines TRBV7-9 with TRBJ2-7; 11 bases are shared with TRBD1. Germline V CDR1 and CDR2: SEHNR, FQNEAQ (reference sequence). This CDR3 contains 16 residues. J gave up 5 bases and V 4 bases, and 10 bases lay outside the gene matches. The CDR3 nucleotides are TGTGCCAGCAGCTCCATAGGACAGGGGGCATTCCACGAGCAGTACTTC. It codes for CASSSIGQGAFHEQYF.